These 13 T cell receptor beta chains were all obtained from the same sample, sequenced in a study of shared clonotypes between healthy human individuals. Naive CD8 populations comprised CD45RO-negative cells positively selected for CCR7, excluding terminally differentiated effector memory CD45RA+ cells. Some clones are missing from TCRdb's copy, which holds only in-frame ones; the method was immunoSEQ multiplex PCR. This sample has hundreds of thousands of clones, with roughly 95% found just once. Source material: naive CD8+ T cells sorted from blood. The receptors come from a woman in her twenties or thirties in good health.

V is TRBV10-3 and J is TRBJ2-7; a possible D gene is TRBD1 (6 bases). The CDR3 length is 14 residues. V shed 2 bases and J shed 1 base, with 9 bases lying between them. Looked up from germline, CDR1 is ENHRY and CDR2 is SYGVKD. Written as DNA, the CDR3 is TGTGCCATCAGTGAGGTCGGGACATCCTACGAGCAGTACTTC. Translated: CAISEVGTSYEQYF.

Only a few counts were recorded for this clone. V and J are TRBV7-2 and TRBJ2-6; no firm D call. The CDR3 has 14 amino acids. Between the trimmed V and J ends, which lost 6 bases and 5 bases, there was a span of 11 bases. Per germline, CDR1 SGHTA and CDR2 FQGNSA. The DNA of the CDR3 is TGTGCCAGCAGACGACAAAGTCGGGCCAACGTCCTGACTTTC. Residues: CASRRQSRANVLTF.

This chain connects TRBV6-1 to TRBJ2-1; D may be TRBD2 (6 bases). The CDR3 is 15 residues long. CDR1 and CDR2 (germline): MNHNS, SASEGT. The V end was cut by 5 bases, the J end by 0 bases, with 11 bases between. The CDR3, as DNA: TGTGCCAGCAGTCGGGACGGGAGCTCCTACAATGAGCAGTTCTTC. Translated, it gives CASSRDGSSYNEQFF.

The CDR3 protein is CSVEDVAGGSYNEQFF. The CDR3 DNA reads as TGCAGCGTTGAAGATGTAGCGGGAGGCTCCTACAATGAGCAGTTCTTC. V gene TRBV29-1 combines with J gene TRBJ2-1, with 10 bases aligning to TRBD2. V lost 0 bases to trimming and J lost 0 bases; unmatched junction nucleotides: 2. In germline, CDR1 is SQVTM, CDR2 ANQGSEA. This CDR3 is 16 amino acids long.

This chain uses TRBV6-1 with TRBJ1-6; 8 bases align to TRBD1. Per germline, CDR1 MNHNS and CDR2 SASEGT. V shed 0 bases and J 9 bases; nucleotides not matched to a gene: 4. This CDR3 has 15 residues. The CDR3 loop reads CASSEAGQGGSPLHF. The CDR3 nucleotides are TGTGCCAGCAGTGAAGCAGGACAGGGTGGTTCACCCCTCCACTTT.

The gene calls are TRBV4-2 and TRBJ2-7; 10 nucleotides match TRBD2. Germline V gene data show CDR1 as LGHNA and CDR2 as YNFKEQ. V gave up 0 bases and J gave up 1 base; unmatched junction bases: 9. This CDR3 contains 18 residues. The CDR3 sequence is CASSQEGLAGVGSYEQYF. CDR3 sequence (DNA): TGTGCCAGCAGCCAAGAAGGCCTAGCGGGAGTCGGGTCCTACGAGCAGTACTTC.

This rearrangement joins TRBV29-1 to TRBJ2-2, with unresolved D. Trimming took off 4 bases at V and 4 bases at J, with 4 bases between the two ends. CDR3 length: 11 amino acids. CDR1 SQVTM and CDR2 ANQGSEA come from the germline V gene. The CDR3 region has the DNA TGCAGCGTTGTAGCCACCGGGGAGCTGTTTTTT. The encoded protein is CSVVATGELFF.

This chain joins TRBV19 and TRBJ1-1; D not certain. There are 12 residues in the CDR3. The V end was cut by 10 bases, the J end by 11 bases, with 20 bases between. CDR1 is LNHDA and CDR2 is SQIVND in the germline V gene (reference sequence). The CDR3 bases are TGTGCCACCGCTGGAACGGGCGCGATGGCTTTCTTT. Its translation: CATAGTGAMAFF.

The chain employs TRBV10-2 and TRBJ2-7; D unclear. Trimming removed 7 bases at V and 5 bases at J, with 12 bases between. This CDR3 has 12 amino acids. Germline V gene sequence: CDR1 WSHSY, CDR2 SAAADI. The CDR3 nucleotides are TGCGCCAGCAAGGGATTCTCTGACGAGCAGTACTTC. This codes for CASKGFSDEQYF.

The rearrangement uses TRBV6-5 and TRBJ1-6; 7 bases match TRBD1. V shed 5 bases, J shed 9 bases, and the junction held 4 bases outside the gene matches. The CDR3 totals 13 residues. Germline assignment: CDR1 MNHEY and CDR2 SVGAGI. CDR3 DNA: TGTGCCAGCAGTGACAGGGACGGTTCACCCCTCCACTTT. Translated, it gives CASSDRDGSPLHF.

This chain uses TRBV27 with TRBJ2-2; 7 bases line up with TRBD2. Germline values: CDR1 MNHEY, CDR2 SMNVEV (reference sequence). V trimming: 2 bases; J trimming: 7 bases; junction bases outside the gene matches: 4. This CDR3 has 14 residues. The CDR3 protein is CASSLGGEIGELFF. The CDR3 DNA sequence: TGTGCCAGCAGTTTAGGGGGGGAGATCGGGGAGCTGTTTTTT.

The genes are TRBV29-1 and TRBJ1-5; 8 bases line up with TRBD1. This CDR3 region has 13 residues. The V segment lost 6 bases and the J segment 6 bases; nucleotides outside the gene matches: 7. CDR1 SQVTM and CDR2 ANQGSEA come from the germline V gene. The chain's CDR3 is CSVETGGGQPQHF. The CDR3 DNA reads TGCAGCGTGGAAACAGGGGGAGGTCAGCCCCAGCATTTT.

This sequence joins TRBV29-1 and TRBJ2-3; TRBD2 aligns across 7 bases. Looked up from germline, CDR1 is SQVTM and CDR2 is ANQGSEA. V shed 2 bases and J 1 base; nucleotides not matched to a gene: 6. The CDR3 loop spans 15 amino acids. CDR3 loop: CSVELREGGTDTQYF. CDR3 DNA sequence: TGCAGCGTTGAATTAAGGGAGGGTGGCACAGATACGCAGTATTTT.